The 20 T cell receptor beta chains below all came from one sample that was sequenced in a study of T cells in pancreatic ductal adenocarcinoma. Repertoires were generated with immunoSEQ multiplex PCR, while TCRdb's copy carries only in-frame clones and drops some. The sample records about 16,000 clones, about 90% being singletons. Selected pancreatic ductal adenocarcinoma patients had undergone surgery without neoadjuvant therapy. Source material: PBMCs. These receptors were collected from a human donor with pancreatic ductal adenocarcinoma.

V usage is TRBV7-2 and J usage is TRBJ2-1; D is uncertain. The CDR3 has 14 residues. Trimming took 7 bases from V and 1 from J, leaving 11 bases between them. Germline CDR1 reads SGHTA; CDR2 reads FQGNSA. Here the CDR3 DNA reads TGTGCCAGCACCTCGGTCGGTTCCTACAATGAGCAGTTCTTC. Protein sequence: CASTSVGSYNEQFF.

The chain is built from TRBV5-1 and TRBJ2-5; D ambiguous. CDR1 and CDR2 from the germline V gene are SGHRS and YFSETQ. Trimming stripped 0 bases from V and 5 bases from J, with 8 bases between. The CDR3 loop spans 13 amino acids. The CDR3 protein is CASSLAPRETQYF. The DNA for the CDR3 is TGCGCCAGCAGCTTGGCCCCGAGGGAGACCCAGTACTTC.

This clone was observed a few times. The chain employs TRBV19 and TRBJ2-5; 7 bases are shared with TRBD1. The CDR3 spans 14 residues. Germline V gene data show CDR1 as LNHDA and CDR2 as SQIVND (reference sequence). Trimming took 4 bases from V and 2 from J; bases not matched to a gene: 4. CDR3 DNA: TGTGCCAGTAGTACGGGACAGTTGCAAGAGACCCAGTACTTC. Its protein product is CASSTGQLQETQYF.

This clone was detected only once. This chain links TRBV5-1 with TRBJ2-6, with 16 bases identical to TRBD2. Germline V gene data show CDR1 as SGHRS and CDR2 as YFSETQ. V lost 0 bases to trimming and J lost 12 bases; unmatched junction nucleotides: 9. The CDR3 is made up of 18 amino acids. In nucleotides, the CDR3 is TGCGCCAGCAGCTTGGAGGGAGCCGGGACTAGCGGGAGGGGCGTCCTGACTTTC. Its protein product is CASSLEGAGTSGRGVLTF. The whole variable domain, filled in from reference TRBV5-1 and TRBJ2-6, reads KAGVTQTPRYLIKTRGQQVTLSCSPISGHRSVSWYQQTPGQGLQFLFEYFSETQRNKGNFPGRFSGRQFSNSRSEMNVSTLELGDSALYLCASSLEGAGTSGRGVLTFGAGSRLTVL.

V and J are TRBV12-1 and TRBJ1-2. TRBV12-1 is recorded as a pseudogene. The CDR3 is 16 amino acids. CDR3: CASSHIRDRSNYGYTF. The CDR3 coding sequence is TGTGCCAGCAGCCATATCCGGGACCGTAGTAACTATGGCTACACCTTC.

The rearrangement joins TRBV18 to TRBJ2-7; no clear D. V lost 0 bases and J 2 bases, leaving 8 bases between the germline ends. From germline, CDR1 is KGHSH and CDR2 LQKENI. The length of the CDR3 is 14 residues. CDR3 in amino acids: CASSPPSRTYEQYF. For the CDR3, the DNA is TGTGCCAGCTCACCACCGTCGCGGACCTACGAGCAGTACTTC.

The chain uses TRBV10-2 and TRBJ1-1; D may be TRBD1 (5 bases). In germline, CDR1 is WSHSY, CDR2 SAAADI. CDR3 size: 14 residues. V lost 2 bases and J lost 0, with 7 bases in between. CDR3 sequence (DNA): TGCGCCAGCAGTGAGAGAGGGGTGAACACTGAAGCTTTCTTT. It codes for CASSERGVNTEAFF.

This chain connects TRBV28 to TRBJ2-1; 12 bases are a match to TRBD1. V lost 3 bases to trimming and J lost 6 bases; unmatched junction nucleotides: 9. There are 17 residues in the CDR3. Germline V gives CDR1 MDHEN, CDR2 SYDVKM. The CDR3 loop is CASSLRPGQGAANEQFF. The CDR3 nucleotides are TGTGCCAGCAGTTTGCGCCCGGGACAGGGGGCGGCCAATGAGCAGTTCTTC.

The count of this clone is one. CDR3 bases: TGCGCCAGCAGCTTGGAGGGACGGGACACCCAAGGGGGCTACACCTTC. Translation gives CASSLEGRDTQGGYTF. V usage is TRBV5-1 and J usage is TRBJ1-2, with D tentatively TRBD1 (6 bases). Germline CDR1 and CDR2: SGHRS and YFSETQ. Trimming removed 0 bases at V and 8 bases at J, with 20 bases between. The CDR3 extends over 16 amino acids.

This chain joins TRBV5-1 and TRBJ2-7; TRBD1 agrees at 7 bases. In germline, CDR1 is SGHRS, CDR2 YFSETQ. J gave up 3 bases and V 0 bases, and 9 bases lay outside the gene matches. The CDR3 runs to 16 residues. CDR3: CASSLAETGDFYEQYF. The DNA for the CDR3 is TGCGCCAGCAGCTTGGCCGAAACAGGGGATTTCTACGAGCAGTACTTC.

The rearrangement uses TRBV7-8 and TRBJ1-5; D is possibly TRBD1 (6 bases). V was clipped by 2 bases and J by 6 bases, with 8 bases between them. This CDR3 has 13 amino acids. From germline, CDR1 is SGHVS and CDR2 FQNEAQ. The CDR3 is CASSLQGSQPQHF. For the CDR3, the DNA is TGTGCCAGCAGCTTACAGGGGTCTCAGCCCCAGCATTTT.

The rearrangement joins TRBV7-6 to TRBJ1-1; D possibly corresponds to TRBD1 (5 bases). The V gene lost 1 base and the J gene lost 1 base, with 19 bases spanning the gap. CDR3 length: 18 amino acids. CDR1 is SGHVS and CDR2 is FNYEAQ in the germline V gene. As DNA, the CDR3 is TGTGCCAGCAGCTTAGAAACAGGACTGTCTTGGAGGAACACTGAAGCTTTCTTT. Residues: CASSLETGLSWRNTEAFF.

CDR3 nucleotides: TGCGCCAGCATCGGGACTAGCGGGACCGCGAACACCGGGGAGCTGTTTTTT. Amino acids: CASIGTSGTANTGELFF. This chain connects TRBV5-1 to TRBJ2-2; TRBD2 matches 13 bases. V lost 6 bases and J lost 0; bases outside the gene matches: 5. Germline CDR1 is SGHRS and CDR2 is YFSETQ. The CDR3 has 17 residues.

This clone has only one observation. The chain employs TRBV10-3 and TRBJ1-1; no definite D call. Trimming cost V 10 bases and J 3 bases, with 9 bases left between them. Germline CDR1 ENHRY, CDR2 SYGVKD. The CDR3 length is 11 residues. This CDR3 is CATAGHTEAFF. Here the CDR3 DNA reads TGTGCCACCGCCGGGCACACTGAAGCTTTCTTT.

The chain recombines TRBV11-2 with TRBJ1-1; TRBD1 agrees at 11 bases. The CDR3 consists of 16 residues. Germline trimming cut 2 bases from V and 7 bases from J; bases unmatched to any gene: 9. The V gene's germline CDR1 is SGHAT and CDR2 FQNNGV. CDR3 in amino acids: CASSLFRTGGLGEAFF. The CDR3 DNA is TGTGCCAGCAGCTTATTCAGGACAGGGGGCCTAGGTGAAGCTTTCTTT.

The V and J genes are TRBV19 and TRBJ1-2; D is undetermined. Trimming removed 9 bases from V and 3 bases from J, with 20 bases in between. This CDR3 is 15 amino acids long. Germline V gives CDR1 LNHDA, CDR2 SQIVND (reference sequence). The CDR3 is CARRGYGGADYGYTF. In DNA, the CDR3 is TGTGCCAGGCGGGGTTATGGCGGTGCTGACTATGGCTACACCTTC. Complete variable domain (other parts from reference TRBV19 and TRBJ1-2): DGGITQSPKYLFRKEGQNVTLSCEQNLNHDAMYWYRQDPGQGLRLIYYSQIVNDFQKGDIAEGYSVSREKKESFPLTVTSAQKNPTAFYLCARRGYGGADYGYTFGSGTRLTVV.

The V call is TRBV5-1, the J call TRBJ2-1, with 10 bases fitting TRBD1. The CDR3 loop spans 16 amino acids. The V gene's germline CDR1 is SGHRS and CDR2 YFSETQ. V gave up 7 bases and J gave up 0 bases; unmatched junction bases: 7. Here the CDR3 reads CASGPGQGPSYNEQFF. CDR3 in DNA: TGCGCCAGCGGACCGGGACAGGGGCCCTCCTACAATGAGCAGTTCTTC.

The chain uses TRBV7-8 and TRBJ2-7; 7 bases align to TRBD1. The CDR3 covers 14 residues. Germline V gene data show CDR1 as SGHVS and CDR2 as FQNEAQ. With 7 bases clipped from V and 1 base from J, the junction kept 7 bases outside the gene matches. The chain's CDR3 is CASTSGGRSYEQYF. CDR3 nucleotide sequence: TGTGCCAGCACCTCAGGGGGTAGGTCCTACGAGCAGTACTTC.

This clone was recorded only once. J is TRBJ1-6 and V is TRBV6-1, with TRBD1 identical over 11 bases. The germline V gene has CDR1 MNHNS and CDR2 SASEGT. The CDR3 consists of 18 residues. The V and J ends lost 4 bases and 4 bases, in that order; junction bases with no gene match: 9. CDR3 bases: TGTGCCAGCAGTGGACCGCCGGGACAGGGGGTTTATAATTCACCCCTCCACTTT. As protein: CASSGPPGQGVYNSPLHF.

The chain couples TRBV30 to TRBJ2-3, with TRBD1 as a possible D gene (6 bases). V was pared by 2 bases and J by 3 bases, with 12 bases between. The CDR3 loop spans 14 amino acids. Germline V gives CDR1 GTSNPN, CDR2 SVGIG (reference sequence). As DNA, the CDR3 is TGTGCCTGGAGTTCCCCCACAGGGACAGATACGCAGTATTTT. It encodes CAWSSPTGTDTQYF.